The 26 T cell receptor beta chains reported below all come from one sample, sequenced in a study of T-cell memory formation after mild COVID-19. MiXCR, applied by TCRdb to the 5' RACE reads, yields one record per CDR3 protein. The sample yields over 150,000 distinct CDR3 sequences, about 18% seen once. The sequencing sample was made of PBMCs or a T cell subset sorted from them (not recorded which). These receptors all come from a man between 18 and 35 years old who had mild COVID-19 (a few samples of this study predate the infection). Cell type and time point are not known.

Only a few counts were recorded for this clonotype. The chain joins TRBV7-9 to TRBJ2-7; possibly TRBD1 or TRBD2 for D (7 bases each). Deletions cut 4 bases from V and 6 bases from J, with 13 bases between. The CDR3 totals 13 residues. Looked up from germline, CDR1 is SEHNR and CDR2 is FQNEAQ (reference sequence). CDR3 coding DNA: TGTGCCAGCAGCTCGCAGGGGGAGGGCGAGCAGTACTTC. Residues: CASSSQGEGEQYF.

This chain connects TRBV7-3 to TRBJ2-1, with D possibly TRBD1 on 6 matching bases. V lost 4 bases and J 6 bases, leaving 13 bases between the germline ends. The CDR3 has 14 residues. Looked up from germline, CDR1 is SGHTA and CDR2 is FQGTGA. The CDR3 sequence: CASSSTGNTNEQFF. Written as DNA, the CDR3 is TGTGCCAGCAGCTCTACAGGGAATACCAATGAGCAGTTCTTC.

The chain joins TRBV6-6 to TRBJ2-7, with 10 bases aligning to TRBD2. The CDR3 runs to 15 residues. The germline V gene has CDR1 MNHNY and CDR2 SVGAGI (reference sequence). The V and J ends lost 0 bases and 5 bases, in that order; junction bases with no gene match: 4. CDR3 sequence (DNA): TGTGCCAGCAGTTACTCACTAGCGGGGAGCAACGAGCAGTACTTC. It translates to CASSYSLAGSNEQYF.

The chain is built from TRBV7-9 and TRBJ1-4; 9 nucleotides agree with TRBD1. Germline V lookup: CDR1 SEHNR, CDR2 FQNEAQ (reference sequence). The junction had 6 bases not matched to a gene; V was cut back by 5 bases and J by 8 bases. The CDR3 consists of 14 residues. CDR3 sequence: CASSQGQGVEKLFF. Written as DNA, the CDR3 is TGTGCCAGCAGCCAGGGACAGGGTGTGGAAAAACTGTTTTTT.

V and J are TRBV7-9 and TRBJ2-7, with D possibly TRBD1 on 6 matching bases. Trimming took off 3 bases at V and 3 bases at J, with 9 bases between the two ends. Germline V gene data show CDR1 as SEHNR and CDR2 as FQNEAQ (reference sequence). The CDR3 totals 13 residues. CDR3 in amino acids: CASSFGTIYEQYV. The CDR3 DNA reads TGTGCCAGCAGCTTCGGGACAATCTACGAGCAGTACGTC.

The chain joins TRBV7-9 to TRBJ1-3; D unclear. The CDR3 contains 16 residues. Germline loops: CDR1 SEHNR, CDR2 FQNEAQ (reference sequence). The V end was cut by 5 bases, the J end by 0 bases, with 14 bases between. As DNA, the CDR3 is TGTGCCAGCAGCCTCAGAGGGCTGAGCTCTGGAAACACCATATATTTT. Encoded protein: CASSLRGLSSGNTIYF.

This sequence joins TRBV7-8 and TRBJ1-6; D remains ambiguous. The germline gives CDR1 SGHVS, CDR2 FQNEAQ. V was cut by 1 base and J by 6 bases, with 7 bases left in between. This CDR3 region has 14 residues. The CDR3 DNA sequence: TGTGCCAGCAGCTTAGTCTTTGGTAATTCACCCCTCCACTTT. Translated: CASSLVFGNSPLHF.

The chain links TRBV27 to TRBJ2-7, with D tentatively TRBD1 or TRBD2 (6 bases each). The germline gives CDR1 MNHEY, CDR2 SMNVEV (reference sequence). The CDR3 runs to 11 residues. Trimming shortened V by 7 bases and J by 5 bases, and 9 bases separated the two germline ends. The DNA for the CDR3 is TGTGCCAGCAAGGGGGGCGACGAGCAGTACTTC. It encodes CASKGGDEQYF.

This clonotype was recorded a few times. This chain connects TRBV7-3 to TRBJ1-1; the D is unclear. The CDR3 totals 13 residues. With 5 bases removed from V and 1 base from J, the gap between germline ends came to 8 bases. Germline loops: CDR1 SGHTA, CDR2 FQGTGA. The DNA for the CDR3 is TGTGCCAGCAGCCCCAAAACGAACACTGAAGCTTTCTTT. Encoded protein: CASSPKTNTEAFF.

This clonotype was detected only a few times. The chain couples TRBV7-2 to TRBJ2-3; D might be TRBD1 or TRBD2, each matching 5 bases. This CDR3 spans 13 amino acids. Germline V lookup: CDR1 SGHTA, CDR2 FQGNSA. V lost 5 bases and J lost 6, with 12 bases in between. In nucleotides, the CDR3 is TGTGCCAGCAGCAGGGACCGCCTGGATACGCAGTATTTT. Protein product: CASSRDRLDTQYF.

This clonotype turned up a few times. The chain employs TRBV6-6 and TRBJ1-1, with TRBD1 matching 7 bases. Germline values: CDR1 MNHNY, CDR2 SVGAGI (reference sequence). This CDR3 is 15 amino acids long. Trimming at V came to 0 bases and at J to 4 bases, leaving 5 bases not matched to a gene. The CDR3 reads CASSYSTQGVTEAFF. The CDR3 nucleotides read TGTGCCAGCAGTTACTCCACCCAGGGGGTCACTGAAGCTTTCTTT.

J is TRBJ1-6 and V is TRBV11-1; the D is unclear. Germline V lookup: CDR1 SGHAT, CDR2 FQDESV (reference sequence). The V gene lost 5 bases and the J gene lost 7 bases, with 18 bases spanning the gap. The CDR3 length is 16 residues. The CDR3 is CASSPRLGSKNSPLHF. In nucleotides, the CDR3 is TGTGCCAGCAGCCCCCGACTGGGATCGAAGAATTCACCCCTCCACTTT.

The genes are TRBV19 and TRBJ2-1, with D perhaps given as TRBD1 or TRBD2 (6 bases each). Trimming stripped 5 bases from V and 4 bases from J, with 12 bases between. Germline CDR1 reads LNHDA; CDR2 reads SQIVND (reference sequence). The CDR3 has 14 amino acids. The CDR3 nucleotides are TGTGCCAGTAGTCCCCGGGGGCAGTACAATGAGCAGTTCTTC. It specifies CASSPRGQYNEQFF.

This clonotype was counted only a few times. This rearrangement joins TRBV5-6 to TRBJ2-3; D is uncertain. The V end lost 6 bases, the J end lost 0 bases, and 8 bases lay between the germline ends. The CDR3 extends over 13 amino acids. CDR1 is SGHDT and CDR2 is YYEEEE in the germline V gene. CDR3 amino acids: CASTAVSTDTQYF. CDR3 nucleotides: TGTGCCAGCACCGCGGTTAGCACAGATACGCAGTATTTT.

V is TRBV6-5 and J is TRBJ1-4; a possible D gene is TRBD1 (6 bases). Germline loops: CDR1 MNHEY, CDR2 SVGAGI. The CDR3 sequence is 15 residues long. V lost 6 bases, J lost 7 bases, and 18 bases lay in between. The CDR3 reads CASRPLAGAGEKLFF. For the CDR3, the DNA is TGTGCCAGCAGACCTCTCGCGGGGGCAGGTGAAAAACTGTTTTTT.

CDR3 sequence (DNA): TGCGCCAGCAGCTTGGGGGGAACCCCCGGCTACGAGCAGTACGTC. Translation gives CASSLGGTPGYEQYV. The chain couples TRBV5-1 to TRBJ2-7; D is uncertain. Germline CDR1 and CDR2: SGHRS and YFSETQ. The CDR3 extends over 15 amino acids. Trimming removed 0 bases at V and 3 bases at J, with 13 bases between.

This clonotype was observed a handful of times. The V call is TRBV7-2, the J call TRBJ2-1; no clear D gene. Germline V gives CDR1 SGHTA, CDR2 FQGNSA. Trimming took off 2 bases at V and 0 bases at J, with 8 bases between the two ends. The CDR3 is 15 amino acids. The CDR3 spells CASSLKSGSYNEQFF. For the CDR3, the DNA is TGTGCCAGCAGCTTAAAATCCGGCTCCTACAATGAGCAGTTCTTC. Filled out from reference TRBV7-2 and TRBJ2-1, the complete variable domain reads GAGVSQSPSNKVTEKGKDVELRCDPISGHTALYWYRQSLGQGLEFLIYFQGNSAPDKSGLPSDRFSAERTGGSVSTLTIQRTQQEDSAVYLCASSLKSGSYNEQFFGPGTRLTVL.

The V and J genes are TRBV28 and TRBJ2-3; 7 bases are a match to TRBD2. V lost 1 base to trimming and J lost 13 bases; unmatched junction nucleotides: 14. Germline-derived CDR1 and CDR2 are MDHEN and SYDVKM. This CDR3 is built from 15 residues. The CDR3 is CASSLSKALAAVEYF. Here the CDR3 DNA reads TGTGCCAGCAGTTTATCCAAAGCCCTAGCGGCAGTGGAGTATTTT.

This clonotype was counted between two and nine times. In nucleotides, the CDR3 is TGTGCCAGCAGCCAAGGACTAGCGGGGGCCGGGGAGCTGTTTTTT. Amino acids: CASSQGLAGAGELFF. This chain uses TRBV14 with TRBJ2-2; 12 nucleotides align to TRBD2. Trimming removed 1 base from V and 6 bases from J; junction bases left unmatched: 0. The CDR3 has 15 amino acids. Germline lookup yields CDR1 SGHDN and CDR2 FVKESK.

This clonotype was seen more than once but under ten times. The chain carries TRBV9 and TRBJ1-6; D is perhaps TRBD1 (5 bases). The germline V and J ends were trimmed by 6 bases and 6 bases, with 16 bases remaining between them. Germline values: CDR1 SGDLS, CDR2 YYNGEE. This CDR3 is built from 15 residues. This CDR3 is CASNPSPGINSPLHF. The DNA for the CDR3 is TGTGCCAGCAACCCCAGCCCAGGGATTAATTCACCCCTCCACTTT. Looking up the rest from reference TRBV9 and TRBJ1-6 gives the full variable domain: DSGVTQTPKHLITATGQRVTLRCSPRSGDLSVYWYQQSLDQGLQFLIQYYNGEERAKGNILERFSAQQFPDLHSELNLSSLELGDSALYFCASNPSPGINSPLHFGNGTRLTVT.

This clonotype came up a few times. The chain joins TRBV24-1 to TRBJ2-1; tentatively, D is TRBD1 (5 bases). Germline CDR1 and CDR2: KGHDR and SFDVKD. The CDR3 runs to 15 residues. V gave up 2 bases and J gave up 8 bases, with 15 bases separating them. DNA of the CDR3: TGTGCCACCAGTGATTCCTCTAGGGGCGGCGATGAGCAGTTCTTC. It codes for CATSDSSRGGDEQFF.

This clonotype was seen ten or more times. J is TRBJ1-2 and V is TRBV6-6; TRBD1 matches at 7 bases. J was trimmed by 8 bases and V by 5 bases; bases with no gene match: 14. This CDR3 spans 15 amino acids. Germline V CDR1 and CDR2: MNHNY, SVGAGI (reference sequence). This CDR3 is CASSHPTGTMKGYTF. For the CDR3, the DNA is TGTGCCAGCAGTCATCCGACAGGGACCATGAAGGGCTACACCTTC.

This chain uses TRBV6-2 or TRBV6-3 with TRBJ1-5; D is perhaps TRBD1 (5 bases). The V end was cut by 6 bases, the J end by 2 bases, with 14 bases between. Germline V gene data show CDR1 as MNHEY and CDR2 as SVGEGT. CDR3 length equals 15 residues. Here the CDR3 DNA reads TGTGCCAGCAGGGGGGACGCGGGTGGCAATCAGCCCCAGCATTTT. Translation gives CASRGDAGGNQPQHF.

The V call is TRBV28, the J call TRBJ1-5, with 9 bases matching TRBD1. The CDR3 consists of 12 residues. In germline, CDR1 is MDHEN, CDR2 SYDVKM. Germline trimming cut 9 bases from V and 6 bases from J; bases unmatched to any gene: 3. The CDR3 reads CASRTGVQPQHF. In nucleotides, the CDR3 is TGTGCCAGTAGGACAGGGGTTCAGCCCCAGCATTTT.

The CDR3 loop reads CASSPGAGFQHF. The CDR3 nucleotides are TGTGCCAGCAGCCCGGGCGCGGGTTTCCAGCATTTT. This chain links TRBV3-1 with TRBJ1-5; no firm D call. Germline V gene data show CDR1 as LGHDT and CDR2 as YNNKEL (reference sequence). The CDR3 loop spans 12 amino acids. V shed 4 bases and J shed 12 bases, with 13 bases lying between them.

This clonotype was detected only a few times. The rearrangement uses TRBV6-2 or TRBV6-3 and TRBJ1-2, with a possible D match to TRBD1 (6 bases). The V and J ends lost 6 bases and 4 bases respectively, with 15 bases between them. CDR3 length: 14 residues. Germline CDR1 MNHEY, CDR2 SVGEGT. The DNA for the CDR3 is TGTGCCAGCAGCCTCGACAGGCTGGCCTATGGCTACACCTTC. Its protein is CASSLDRLAYGYTF.